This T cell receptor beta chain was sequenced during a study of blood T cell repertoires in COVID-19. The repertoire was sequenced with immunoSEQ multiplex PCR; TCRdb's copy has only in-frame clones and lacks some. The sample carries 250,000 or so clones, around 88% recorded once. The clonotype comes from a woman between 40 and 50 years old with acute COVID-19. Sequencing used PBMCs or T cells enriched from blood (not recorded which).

The CDR3 DNA reads TGCGCCAGCAGCTTGGAGGCCGGGAGGAATTCACCCCTCCACTTT. Translated: CASSLEAGRNSPLHF. The genes are TRBV5-1 and TRBJ1-6; unclear D gene. Per germline, CDR1 SGHRS and CDR2 YFSETQ. V lost 0 bases to trimming and J lost 7 bases, with 11 bases between them. CDR3 length: 15 amino acids.